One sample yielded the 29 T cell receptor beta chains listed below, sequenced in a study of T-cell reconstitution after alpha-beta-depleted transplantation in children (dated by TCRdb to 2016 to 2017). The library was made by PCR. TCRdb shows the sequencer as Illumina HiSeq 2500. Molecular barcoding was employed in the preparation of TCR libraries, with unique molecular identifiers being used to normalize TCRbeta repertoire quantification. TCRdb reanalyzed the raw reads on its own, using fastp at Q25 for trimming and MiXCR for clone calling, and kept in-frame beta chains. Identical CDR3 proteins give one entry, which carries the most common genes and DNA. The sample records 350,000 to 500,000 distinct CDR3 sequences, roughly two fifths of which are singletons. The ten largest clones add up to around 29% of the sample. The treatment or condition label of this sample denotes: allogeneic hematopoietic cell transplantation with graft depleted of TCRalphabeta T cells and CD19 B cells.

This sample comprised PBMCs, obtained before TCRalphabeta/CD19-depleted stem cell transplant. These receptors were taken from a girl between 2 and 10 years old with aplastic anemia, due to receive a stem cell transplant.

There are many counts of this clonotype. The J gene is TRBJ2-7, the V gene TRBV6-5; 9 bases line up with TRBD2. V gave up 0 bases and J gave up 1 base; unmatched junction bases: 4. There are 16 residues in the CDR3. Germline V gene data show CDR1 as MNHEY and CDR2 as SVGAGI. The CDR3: CASSYSSGRGSYEQYF. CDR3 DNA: TGTGCCAGCAGTTACTCTAGCGGGAGAGGATCCTACGAGCAGTACTTC.

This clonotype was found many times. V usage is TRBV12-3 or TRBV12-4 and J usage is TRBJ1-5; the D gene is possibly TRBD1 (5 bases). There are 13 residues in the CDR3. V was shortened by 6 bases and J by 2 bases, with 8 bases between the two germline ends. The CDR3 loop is CASRPRGNQPQHF. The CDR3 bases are TGTGCCAGCAGACCCAGGGGCAATCAGCCCCAGCATTTT.

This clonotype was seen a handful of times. The chain's CDR3 is CASRYRIGSDTEAFF. As DNA, the CDR3 is TGTGCCAGCAGATACAGGATAGGGTCGGACACTGAAGCTTTCTTT. The chain is built from TRBV12-3 or TRBV12-4 and TRBJ1-1; TRBD1 is a possible D gene (5 bases). V lost 6 bases, J lost 3 bases, and 17 bases lay in between. The CDR3 runs to 15 residues.

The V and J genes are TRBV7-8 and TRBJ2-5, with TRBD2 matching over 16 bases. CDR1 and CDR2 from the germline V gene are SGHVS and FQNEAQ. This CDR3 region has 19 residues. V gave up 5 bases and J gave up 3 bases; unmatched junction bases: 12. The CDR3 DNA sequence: TGTGCCAGCAGCCCACGCGCTGGGACTAGCGGGAGGGCTAAAGAGACCCAGTACTTC. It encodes CASSPRAGTSGRAKETQYF.

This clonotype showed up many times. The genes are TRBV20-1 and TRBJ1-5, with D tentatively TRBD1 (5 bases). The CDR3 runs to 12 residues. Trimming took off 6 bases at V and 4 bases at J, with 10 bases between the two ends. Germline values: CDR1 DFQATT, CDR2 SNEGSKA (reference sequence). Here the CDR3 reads CSAGTLNQPQHF. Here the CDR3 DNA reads TGCAGTGCCGGGACCTTGAATCAGCCCCAGCATTTT.

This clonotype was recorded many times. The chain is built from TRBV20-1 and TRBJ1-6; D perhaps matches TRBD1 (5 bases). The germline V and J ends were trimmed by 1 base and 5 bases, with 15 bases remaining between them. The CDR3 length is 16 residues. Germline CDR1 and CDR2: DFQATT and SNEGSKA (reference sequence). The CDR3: CSARGGGNRNNSPLHF. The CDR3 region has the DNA TGCAGTGCTAGAGGGGGGGGGAACCGGAATAATTCACCCCTCCACTTT.

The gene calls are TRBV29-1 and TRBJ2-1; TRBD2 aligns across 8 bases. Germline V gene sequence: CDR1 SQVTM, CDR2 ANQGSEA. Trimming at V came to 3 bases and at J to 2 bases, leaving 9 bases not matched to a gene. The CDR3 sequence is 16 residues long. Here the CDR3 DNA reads TGCAGCGTTGAGGGGTTGAGCGGGAGAACCTACAATGAGCAGTTCTTC. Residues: CSVEGLSGRTYNEQFF.

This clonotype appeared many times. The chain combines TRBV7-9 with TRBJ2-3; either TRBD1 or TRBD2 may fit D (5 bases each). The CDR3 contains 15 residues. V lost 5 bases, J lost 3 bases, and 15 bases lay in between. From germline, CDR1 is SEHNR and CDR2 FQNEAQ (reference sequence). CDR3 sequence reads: CASSPEGSTTDTQYF. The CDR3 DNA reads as TGTGCCAGCAGCCCTGAGGGGAGTACGACAGATACGCAGTATTTT.

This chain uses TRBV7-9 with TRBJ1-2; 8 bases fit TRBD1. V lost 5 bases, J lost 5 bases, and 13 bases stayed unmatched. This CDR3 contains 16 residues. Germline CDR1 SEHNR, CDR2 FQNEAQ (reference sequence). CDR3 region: CASSVNDRGLTYGYTF. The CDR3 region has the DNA TGTGCCAGCAGCGTTAATGACAGGGGCTTAACTTATGGCTACACCTTC. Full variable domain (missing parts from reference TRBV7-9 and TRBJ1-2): DTGVSQNPRHKITKRGQNVTFRCDPISEHNRLYWYRQTLGQGPEFLTYFQNEAQLEKSRLLSDRFSAERPKGSFSTLEIQRTEQGDSAMYLCASSVNDRGLTYGYTFGSGTRLTVV.

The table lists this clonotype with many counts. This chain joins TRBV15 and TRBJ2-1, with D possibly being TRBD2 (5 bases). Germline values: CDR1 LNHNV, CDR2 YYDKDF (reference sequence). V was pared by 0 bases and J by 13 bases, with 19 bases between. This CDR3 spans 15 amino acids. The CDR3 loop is CATSRDPASPEPQFF. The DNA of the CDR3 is TGTGCCACCAGCAGAGATCCGGCTAGCCCAGAGCCCCAGTTCTTC.

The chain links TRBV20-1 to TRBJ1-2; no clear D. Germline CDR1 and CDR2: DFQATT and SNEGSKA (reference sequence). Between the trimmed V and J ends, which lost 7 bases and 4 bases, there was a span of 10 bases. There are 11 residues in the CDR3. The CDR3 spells CSVKDRYGYTF. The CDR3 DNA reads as TGCAGTGTTAAGGACCGCTATGGCTACACCTTC.

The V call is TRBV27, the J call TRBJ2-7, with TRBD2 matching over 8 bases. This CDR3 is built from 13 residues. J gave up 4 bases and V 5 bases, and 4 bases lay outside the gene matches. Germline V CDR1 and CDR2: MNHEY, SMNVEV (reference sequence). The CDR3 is CASSAPGGYEQYF. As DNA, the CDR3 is TGTGCCAGCAGTGCCCCGGGGGGGTACGAGCAGTACTTC.

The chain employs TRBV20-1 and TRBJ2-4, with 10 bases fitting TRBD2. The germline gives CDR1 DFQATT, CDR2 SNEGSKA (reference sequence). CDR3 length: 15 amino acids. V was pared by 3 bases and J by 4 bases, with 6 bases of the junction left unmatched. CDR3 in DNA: TGCAGTGCTAGCCTGCCAGCGGGAGGGAAAAACATTCAGTACTTC. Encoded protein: CSASLPAGGKNIQYF.

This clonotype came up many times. CDR3 nucleotides: TGTGCCAGCAGCCTCACTGGGGCTAGTGAGCAAGAGACCCAGTACTTC. Its protein product is CASSLTGASEQETQYF. The chain uses TRBV5-6 and TRBJ2-5; D might be TRBD1 (5 bases). CDR1 SGHDT and CDR2 YYEEEE come from the germline V gene. V was shortened by 4 bases and J by 2 bases, with 18 bases between the two germline ends. This CDR3 is built from 16 residues.

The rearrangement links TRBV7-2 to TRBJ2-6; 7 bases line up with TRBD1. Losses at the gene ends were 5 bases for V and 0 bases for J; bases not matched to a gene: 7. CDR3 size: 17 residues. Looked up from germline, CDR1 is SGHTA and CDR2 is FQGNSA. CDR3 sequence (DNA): TGTGCCAGCAGCCACAGACAGGGCCCCTCTGGGGCCAACGTCCTGACTTTC. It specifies CASSHRQGPSGANVLTF.

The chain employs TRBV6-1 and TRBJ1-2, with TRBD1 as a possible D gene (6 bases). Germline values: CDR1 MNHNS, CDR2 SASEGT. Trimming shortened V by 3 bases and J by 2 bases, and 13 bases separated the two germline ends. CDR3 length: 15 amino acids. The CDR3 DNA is TGTGCCAGCAGTGAGCCGTCAAGGGGGAACTATGGCTACACCTTC. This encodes CASSEPSRGNYGYTF.

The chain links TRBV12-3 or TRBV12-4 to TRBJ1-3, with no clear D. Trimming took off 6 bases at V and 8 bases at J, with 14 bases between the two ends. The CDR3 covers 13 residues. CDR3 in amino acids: CASSLTQEHTIYF. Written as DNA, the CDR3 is TGTGCCAGCAGCCTCACTCAGGAACACACCATATATTTT.

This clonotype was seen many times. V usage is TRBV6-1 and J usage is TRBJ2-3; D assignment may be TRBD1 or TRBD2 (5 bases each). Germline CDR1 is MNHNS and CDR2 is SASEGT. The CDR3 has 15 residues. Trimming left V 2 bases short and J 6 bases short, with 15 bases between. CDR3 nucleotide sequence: TGTGCCAGCAGTGAAACGGGACCCGGCGTTGATACGCAGTATTTT. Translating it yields CASSETGPGVDTQYF.

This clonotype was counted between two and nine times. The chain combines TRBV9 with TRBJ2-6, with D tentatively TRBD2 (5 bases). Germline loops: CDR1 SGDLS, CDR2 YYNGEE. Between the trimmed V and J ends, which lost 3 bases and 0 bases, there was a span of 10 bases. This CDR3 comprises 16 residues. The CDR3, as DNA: TGTGCCAGCAGCGCCCGGACTGACTCTGGGGCCAACGTCCTGACTTTC. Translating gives CASSARTDSGANVLTF.

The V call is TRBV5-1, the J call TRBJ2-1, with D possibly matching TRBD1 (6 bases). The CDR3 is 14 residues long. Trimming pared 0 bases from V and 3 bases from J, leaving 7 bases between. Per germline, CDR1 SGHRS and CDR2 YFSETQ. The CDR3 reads CASSLGDNYNEQFF. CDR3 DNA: TGCGCCAGCAGCTTGGGGGACAACTACAATGAGCAGTTCTTC.

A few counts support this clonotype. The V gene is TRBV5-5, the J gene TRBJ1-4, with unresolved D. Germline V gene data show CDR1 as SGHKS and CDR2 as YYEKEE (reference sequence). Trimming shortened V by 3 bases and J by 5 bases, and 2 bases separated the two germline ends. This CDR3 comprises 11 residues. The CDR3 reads CASSWNEKLFF. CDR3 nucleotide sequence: TGTGCCAGCAGCTGGAATGAAAAACTGTTTTTT.

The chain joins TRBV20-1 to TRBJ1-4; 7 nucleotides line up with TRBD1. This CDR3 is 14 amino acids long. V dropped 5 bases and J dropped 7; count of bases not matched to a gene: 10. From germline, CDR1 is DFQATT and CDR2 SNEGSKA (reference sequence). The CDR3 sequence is CSAPSTGRGEKLFF. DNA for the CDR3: TGCAGTGCTCCTTCGACAGGGCGGGGTGAAAAACTGTTTTTT.

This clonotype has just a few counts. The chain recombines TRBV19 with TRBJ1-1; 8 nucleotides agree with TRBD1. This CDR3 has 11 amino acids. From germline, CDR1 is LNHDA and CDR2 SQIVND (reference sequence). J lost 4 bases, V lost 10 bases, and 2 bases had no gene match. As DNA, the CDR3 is TGTGCCACCACAGGGGGCACTGAAGCTTTCTTT. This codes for CATTGGTEAFF.

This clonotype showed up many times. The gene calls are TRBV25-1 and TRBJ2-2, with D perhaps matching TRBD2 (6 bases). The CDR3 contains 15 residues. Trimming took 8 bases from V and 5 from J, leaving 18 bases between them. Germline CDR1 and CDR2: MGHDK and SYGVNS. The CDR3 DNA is TGTGCCAGCCGAGGGACTGCCCCCTTGACCGGGGAGCTGTTTTTT. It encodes CASRGTAPLTGELFF.

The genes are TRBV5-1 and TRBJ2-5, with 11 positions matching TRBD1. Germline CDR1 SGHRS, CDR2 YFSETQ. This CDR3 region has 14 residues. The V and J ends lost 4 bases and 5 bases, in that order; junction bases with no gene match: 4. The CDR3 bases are TGCGCCAGCAGCCACCGGGACAGGGGGGAGACCCAGTACTTC. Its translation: CASSHRDRGETQYF.

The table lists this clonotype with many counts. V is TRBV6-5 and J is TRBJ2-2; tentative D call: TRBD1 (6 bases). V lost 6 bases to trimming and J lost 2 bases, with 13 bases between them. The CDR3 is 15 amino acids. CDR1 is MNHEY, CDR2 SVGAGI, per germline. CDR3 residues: CASRTGFVNTGELFF. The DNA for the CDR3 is TGTGCCAGCAGAACAGGGTTCGTTAACACCGGGGAGCTGTTTTTT.

The CDR3 bases are TGTGCCATCAGTGATGGACAGACAGAGACCCAGTACTTC. It encodes CAISDGQTETQYF. The rearrangement uses TRBV10-3 and TRBJ2-5; perhaps TRBD1 as D (6 bases). Trimming left V 3 bases short and J 4 bases short, with 9 bases between. Per germline, CDR1 ENHRY and CDR2 SYGVKD. The CDR3 is 13 residues long.

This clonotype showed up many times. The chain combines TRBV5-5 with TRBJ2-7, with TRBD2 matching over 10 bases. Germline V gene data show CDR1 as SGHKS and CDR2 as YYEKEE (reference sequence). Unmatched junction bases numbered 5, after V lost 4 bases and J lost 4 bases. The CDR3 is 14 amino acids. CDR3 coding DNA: TGTGCCAGCAGCCGGGCTAGCGGGAGTTACGAGCAGTACTTC. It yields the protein CASSRASGSYEQYF.

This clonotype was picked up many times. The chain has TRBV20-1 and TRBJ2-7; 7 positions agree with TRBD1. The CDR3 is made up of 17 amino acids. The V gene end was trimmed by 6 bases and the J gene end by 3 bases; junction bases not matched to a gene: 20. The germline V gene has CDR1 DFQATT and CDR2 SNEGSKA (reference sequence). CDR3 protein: CSAHNRGGLGGFYEQYF. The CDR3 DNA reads TGCAGTGCACATAACAGGGGCGGCTTAGGTGGATTCTACGAGCAGTACTTC.